This entry lists 6 T cell receptor beta chains sequenced from one sample in a study of shared clonotypes between healthy human individuals. The table came from immunoSEQ multiplex PCR; TCRdb's copy has only in-frame clones and leaves some out. The sample consists of about 680,000 clones, about two thirds of them appearing once. Sequencing was carried out using memory CD4+ T cells sorted from blood. Specified subset: CD45RA-negative fraction. The receptor set was obtained from a woman aged 30 to 39 in good health.

The chain has TRBV11-2 and TRBJ2-1, with 8 bases lining up with TRBD2. The CDR3 contains 17 residues. CDR1 is SGHAT, CDR2 FQNNGV, per germline. V dropped 3 bases and J dropped 1; count of bases not matched to a gene: 8. In DNA, the CDR3 is TGTGCCAGCAGCTTGCTCCTAGCGGGTGCATCCTACAATGAGCAGTTCTTC. This codes for CASSLLLAGASYNEQFF.

The chain employs TRBV2 and TRBJ1-5; 12 nucleotides agree with TRBD1. Germline lookup yields CDR1 SNHLY and CDR2 FYNNEI. The CDR3 extends over 13 amino acids. V shed 6 bases and J 9 bases; nucleotides not matched to a gene: 3. The CDR3 DNA is TGTGCCAGCAGGGGACAGGGGGCCGGGCCCCAGCATTTT. As protein: CASRGQGAGPQHF.

The chain carries TRBV27 and TRBJ2-7; D is unclear. V lost 3 bases and J 2 bases, leaving 11 bases between the germline ends. The CDR3 has 14 amino acids. CDR1 and CDR2 from the germline V gene are MNHEY and SMNVEV (reference sequence). The CDR3 nucleotides are TGTGCCAGCAGTTTCTCCCAGAAAACCTACGAGCAGTACTTC. This translates into CASSFSQKTYEQYF.

The chain joins TRBV28 to TRBJ2-7; D gene unclear. Germline V CDR1 and CDR2: MDHEN, SYDVKM. The CDR3 consists of 14 residues. The V and J ends lost 6 bases and 3 bases respectively, with 15 bases between them. The chain's CDR3 is CASSPVWGGYEQYF. CDR3 coding DNA: TGTGCCAGCAGCCCCGTTTGGGGTGGCTACGAGCAGTACTTC.

The chain uses TRBV11-2 and TRBJ1-1; 8 bases fit TRBD1. The junction had 8 bases not matched to a gene; V was cut back by 5 bases and J by 3 bases. The CDR3 totals 15 residues. Germline CDR1 and CDR2: SGHAT and FQNNGV. The CDR3 DNA reads as TGTGCCAGCAGCCACGCAGGACAGGGATACACTGAAGCTTTCTTT. Encoded protein: CASSHAGQGYTEAFF. Complete variable domain (other parts from reference TRBV11-2 and TRBJ1-1): EAGVAQSPRYKIIEKRQSVAFWCNPISGHATLYWYQQILGQGPKLLIQFQNNGVVDDSQLPKDRFSAERLKGVDSTLKIQPAKLEDSAVYLCASSHAGQGYTEAFFGQGTRLTVV.

The chain combines TRBV2 with TRBJ1-2, with 7 bases lining up with TRBD1. Trimming cost V 2 bases and J 1 base; bases outside gene matches: 10. The CDR3 is 17 residues long. CDR1 is SNHLY and CDR2 is FYNNEI in the germline V gene. The CDR3 is CASSETQGQLLNYGYTF. CDR3 nucleotides: TGTGCCAGCAGTGAAACCCAGGGACAGCTACTTAACTATGGCTACACCTTC.